Below are 14 T cell receptor beta chains sequenced from a single sample in a study of CD8 T cells in ankylosing spondylitis. One entry per CDR3 protein results from TCRdb running MiXCR on the 5' RACE reads. The table records approximately 250,000 distinct CDR3 sequences, roughly 32% of them present only once. Sequenced material: blood, either unsorted or a sorted T cell fraction (not recorded which). These receptors were collected from a male donor with ankylosing spondylitis or in good health (not recorded which).

The chain links TRBV20-1 to TRBJ1-5, with D maybe TRBD1 (6 bases). The length of the CDR3 is 13 residues. Germline CDR1 and CDR2: DFQATT and SNEGSKA (reference sequence). The V end lost 0 bases, the J end lost 11 bases, and 14 bases lay between the germline ends. The CDR3 sequence: CSARDWGASSQHF. In DNA, the CDR3 is TGCAGTGCTAGAGATTGGGGGGCCTCGTCCCAGCATTTT.

This chain joins TRBV7-8 and TRBJ2-1; possibly TRBD1 or TRBD2 for D (5 bases each). The CDR3 runs 15 residues. CDR1 is SGHVS, CDR2 FQNEAQ, per germline. V dropped 1 base and J dropped 5 bases, with 12 bases sitting between them. The CDR3 DNA follows: TGTGCCAGCAGCTTAGTGGGGACGACTAACAATGAGCAGTTCTTC. It is translated as CASSLVGTTNNEQFF.

This clonotype was seen a few times. Written as DNA, the CDR3 is TGTGCCAGCAGCTTGGATTTCCGGCTACGCACCTACGAGCAGTACTTC. Its protein product is CASSLDFRLRTYEQYF. The chain couples TRBV5-5 to TRBJ2-7; the D is unclear. Germline CDR1 SGHKS, CDR2 YYEKEE (reference sequence). The CDR3 covers 16 residues. V lost 0 bases, J lost 2 bases, and 15 bases lay in between.

The table lists this clonotype with a count of one. The chain combines TRBV12-3 or TRBV12-4 with TRBJ2-4, with TRBD2 identical over 7 bases. The CDR3 loop spans 15 amino acids. After removal of 8 bases from V and 2 bases from J, the junction contained 9 bases not matched to a gene. As DNA, the CDR3 is TGTGCCAGCCGATTCTCGGGACTAACCAAAAACATTCAGTACTTC. It translates to CASRFSGLTKNIQYF.

The sample holds a few counts of this clonotype. The chain combines TRBV12-3 or TRBV12-4 with TRBJ2-7; D ambiguous. This CDR3 is 11 amino acids long. V was pared by 5 bases and J by 7 bases, with 9 bases between. The CDR3 is CASSVDWEQYF. CDR3 bases: TGTGCCAGCAGTGTAGATTGGGAGCAGTACTTC.

This chain links TRBV9 with TRBJ2-2; D is undetermined. The CDR3 sequence is 19 residues long. The ends were cut back, 2 bases at V and 5 bases at J, with 25 bases in the middle. The V gene's germline CDR1 is SGDLS and CDR2 YYNGEE. CDR3 DNA sequence: TGTGCCAGCAGCGTTGGTCTGTGGGGTAGGACGTCCGAGACCGGGGAGCTGTTTTTT. It translates to CASSVGLWGRTSETGELFF.

V is TRBV4-1 and J is TRBJ2-1; perhaps TRBD2 as D (6 bases). Germline CDR1 is MGHRA and CDR2 is YSYEKL. V was trimmed by 4 bases and J by 0 bases, leaving 10 bases between them. The CDR3 covers 15 residues. The CDR3 region has the DNA TGCGCCAGCAGCCCAGACGGGAGCTCCTACAATGAGCAGTTCTTC. Its translation is CASSPDGSSYNEQFF.

The rearrangement links TRBV5-1 to TRBJ2-7, with TRBD2 matching 9 bases. CDR1 is SGHRS, CDR2 YFSETQ, per germline. The CDR3 is 16 residues long. V trimming: 2 bases; J trimming: 2 bases; junction bases outside the gene matches: 8. The CDR3 here is CASSLQQSGGPYEQYF. The DNA for the CDR3 is TGCGCCAGCAGCTTACAGCAAAGCGGGGGGCCCTACGAGCAGTACTTC.

The chain is built from TRBV21-1 and TRBJ2-1; the table assigns TRBD2, which was not confirmed against the DNA. TRBV21-1 is a pseudogene. CDR3 size: 15 residues. The chain's CDR3 is CASSKIGENNNEQFF. CDR3 DNA: TGTGCCAGCAGCAAAATAGGGGAGAACAACAATGAGCAGTTCTTC.

The rearrangement links TRBV7-2 to TRBJ2-1; TRBD2 matches at 11 bases. Trimming removed 2 bases from V and 7 bases from J; junction bases left unmatched: 10. Looked up from germline, CDR1 is SGHTA and CDR2 is FQGNSA. The CDR3 is made up of 17 amino acids. CDR3 DNA: TGTGCCAGCAGCTTACGAATAGCGGGGGGGCCGGGGAATGAGCAGTTCTTC. Its protein is CASSLRIAGGPGNEQFF.

This clonotype was detected only a few times. V and J are TRBV10-3 and TRBJ2-7; 15 positions match TRBD2. This CDR3 is built from 19 residues. V gave up 1 base and J gave up 5 bases; unmatched junction bases: 12. The germline V gene has CDR1 ENHRY and CDR2 SYGVKD. The CDR3 sequence: CAISEFSWTSGGAADEQYF. The DNA of the CDR3 is TGTGCCATCAGTGAGTTTAGTTGGACTAGCGGGGGGGCGGCCGACGAGCAGTACTTC.

This clonotype was seen repeatedly, ten times or more. The chain couples TRBV12-3 or TRBV12-4 to TRBJ2-6; the D is unclear. The CDR3 is 15 amino acids. V was pared by 1 base and J by 1 base, with 5 bases between. The CDR3 DNA sequence: TGTGCCAGCAGTTTAGGTGTTTCTGGGGCCAACGTCCTGACTTTC. It translates to CASSLGVSGANVLTF.

DNA of the CDR3: TGTGCCAGCAGCCCTTCAGCGGGGGGCCCAGATACGCAGTATTTT. Translating it yields CASSPSAGGPDTQYF. This rearrangement joins TRBV7-6 to TRBJ2-3, with 9 nucleotides matching TRBD2. The CDR3 is made up of 15 amino acids. Trimming at V came to 5 bases and at J to 4 bases, leaving 7 bases not matched to a gene. Germline V gives CDR1 SGHVS, CDR2 FNYEAQ. Full variable domain (outside the CDR3, taken from reference TRBV7-6 and TRBJ2-3): GAGVSQSPRYKVTKRGQDVALRCDPISGHVSLYWYRQALGQGPEFLTYFNYEAQQDKSGLPNDRFSAERPEGSISTLTIQRTEQRDSAMYRCASSPSAGGPDTQYFGPGTRLTVL.

Concerning this clonotype itself: Compared with germline, one end of the junction differs, possibly owing to a read error. The V call is TRBV10-3, the J call TRBJ2-7; TRBD1 agrees at 8 bases. CDR3 length: 15 amino acids. The V gene's germline CDR1 is ENHRY and CDR2 SYGVKD. The CDR3 nucleotides are TGTGCCATCAGTGCCGGGACAGGAGTGTCCTACGAGGAGTACTTC. This gives the protein CAISAGTGVSYEEYF.